A selection of T cell receptor beta chains follows, all from one sample in a study of Graves' ophthalmopathy and Graves' hyperthyroidism. TCRdb recomputed calls from the multiplex PCR reads with MiXCR, one row per CDR3 protein. The sample includes just over 400,000 distinct CDR3 sequences, around 21% of them seen just once. Sequencing was done on a sample of peripheral blood. The receptors shown here come from a woman younger than 30 with stable Graves' hyperthyroidism. Each CDR3 is given with its conserved first and last residue. A D gene is named only where the DNA matches it firmly. Expanded clones get a size class; other rows say once, few or many, or leave the size out.

>TRBV30|NA|NA|TRBJ1-2
TGTGCCTGGAGTGTAGGGGCTGGGGGCTACACCTTC
CAWSVGAGGYTF
>TRBV19|many|NA|TRBJ2-2
TGTGCCAGTAGAAAGTACACCGGGGAGCTGTTTTTT
CASRKYTGELFF
>TRBV20-1|many|TRBD1|TRBJ1-1
TGCAGTGCCCCGGACAGGCGCATGAACACTGAAGCTTTCTTT
CSAPDRRMNTEAFF
>TRBV10-3|few|NA|TRBJ2-4
TGTGCCATCAGTGACGGGAGCGGCGGCATTCAGTACTTC
CAISDGSGGIQYF
>TRBV29-1|few|NA|TRBJ2-7
TGCAGCGTTGTCAGGGGCGGCACCTACTCCTACGAGCAGTACTTC
CSVVRGGTYSYEQYF
>TRBV6-5|many|NA|TRBJ2-1
TGTGCCAGCAGCTGGGAGCATAGCTCCTACAATGAGCAGTTCTTC
CASSWEHSSYNEQFF
>TRBV12-5|few|NA|TRBJ2-7
TGTGCTAGTGGTTCGGAAGGGACAAATGCCGAGCAGTACTTC
CASGSEGTNAEQYF
>TRBV4-3|many|TRBD2|TRBJ2-2
TGCGCCAGCAGAATTCGGTTTTCAGCGGGAGGCACCGGGGAGCTGTTTTTT
CASRIRFSAGGTGELFF
>TRBV5-1|NA|NA|TRBJ1-3
TGCGCCAGCAGCCCTTCGGCGAGCTCTGGAAACACCATATATTTT
CASSPSASSGNTIYF
>TRBV6-5|many|NA|TRBJ1-1
TGTGCCAGCAGTTACTCGGGCGGTGCGAACACTGAAGCTTTCTTT
CASSYSGGANTEAFF
>TRBV29-1|NA|NA|TRBJ1-1
TGCAGCGTAGCTATGGAGGGGAGCACTGAAGCTTTCTTT
CSVAMEGSTEAFF
>TRBV20-1|many|NA|TRBJ1-2
TGCAGTGCCCCGACAAGTAACTATGGCTACACCTTC
CSAPTSNYGYTF
>TRBV10-3|many|NA|TRBJ2-7
TGTGCCATCAGGGGGAGAGGGATGATGATTTACGAGCAGTACTTC
CAIRGRGMMIYEQYF
>TRBV6-1|many|NA|TRBJ1-1
TGTGCCAGCAGTGAAGGGAGTCACACTGAAGCTTTCTTT
CASSEGSHTEAFF
>TRBV12-3/TRBV12-4|many|NA|TRBJ1-5
TGTGCCAGCAGTTACGGGGCATTTGATAGCAATCAGCCCCAGCATTTT
CASSYGAFDSNQPQHF
>TRBV29-1|many|TRBD1|TRBJ1-1
TGCAGCGTTGACCATGGACAGGGGGCGCGGTACACTGAAGCTTTCTTT
CSVDHGQGARYTEAFF
>TRBV12-3/TRBV12-4|many|TRBD1|TRBJ2-7
TGTGCCAGCAGCCAGGACAGGGGCCCCTACGAGCAGTACTTC
CASSQDRGPYEQYF
>TRBV13|many|TRBD1|TRBJ2-4
TGTGCCAGCAGCCACGGACAGGCTAAGGAAAACATTCAGTACTTC
CASSHGQAKENIQYF
>TRBV6-1|many|TRBD1|TRBJ1-1
TGTGCCAGCAGCCGGACAGGTTCCCAGGTTGCCGTTGAAGCTTTCTTT
CASSRTGSQVAVEAFF
>TRBV6-5|many|TRBD1|TRBJ1-5
TGTGCCAGCAGTCACACCAGGGGGTCTAGCAATCAGCCCCAGCATTTT
CASSHTRGSSNQPQHF
>TRBV20-1|few|NA|TRBJ2-2
TGCAGTGCTAGCGAGTCGAGGCCCCCCGGGGAGCTGTTTTTT
CSASESRPPGELFF
>TRBV6-5|many|NA|TRBJ1-1
TGTGCCAGCAGTTACTCGGGGGCTGAAGCTTTCTTT
CASSYSGAEAFF
>TRBV20-1|many|TRBD1|TRBJ2-7
TGCAGTGCTACCCCAACGGACAGGCTCTCCTACGAGCAGTACTTC
CSATPTDRLSYEQYF
>TRBV5-1|few|NA|TRBJ1-6
TGCGCCAGCAGCAACCGGGACCCGAATTCACCCCTCCACTTT
CASSNRDPNSPLHF
>TRBV6-1|once|TRBD1|TRBJ2-7
TGTGCCAGCAGTCCCCTGGGACAGGGGAGCTCCTACGAGCAGTACTTC
CASSPLGQGSSYEQYF
>TRBV15|many|NA|TRBJ1-1
TGTGCCACCAGCAGAGAAAGGGGTAAAACTGAAGCTTTCTTT
CATSRERGKTEAFF
>TRBV7-2|few|NA|TRBJ2-5
TGTGCCAGCAGCTTGCTGACAGAGACCCTGTACTTC
CASSLLTETLYF
>TRBV12-3/TRBV12-4|once|NA|TRBJ2-5
TGTGCCAGCACCAGGGGTGGGTTTCAAGAGACCCAGTACTTC
CASTRGGFQETQYF
>TRBV28|many|NA|TRBJ2-7
TGTGCCAGCAGCACCGGGACACGGACCTACGAGCAGTACTTC
CASSTGTRTYEQYF
>TRBV7-2|many|NA|TRBJ2-7
TGTGCCAGCGGCCCTACCTTCTTGGCTCTGTACTTC
CASGPTFLALYF
>TRBV6-1|many|TRBD2|TRBJ2-2
TGTGCCAGCAGAGGCGGGAGCTCCGGGGAGCTGTTTTTT
CASRGGSSGELFF
>TRBV7-2|few|TRBD2|TRBJ2-2
TGTGCCAGCAGCTATAGCGGGGGATTCACCGGGGAGCTGTTTTTT
CASSYSGGFTGELFF
>TRBV19|many|TRBD1|TRBJ2-7
TGTGCCAGTAGTAATAACCCGGGACAGAACTACGAGCAGTACTTC
CASSNNPGQNYEQYF
>TRBV28|many|TRBD1|TRBJ2-5
TGTGCCAGCAGTTTCAGACAGGGAGAGACCCAGTACTTC
CASSFRQGETQYF
>TRBV6-1|once|NA|TRBJ2-7
TGTGCCAGCAGTGAATTGTTCGGGACAAGCCTGTTCGAGCAGTACTTC
CASSELFGTSLFEQYF
>TRBV6-5|NA|TRBD2|TRBJ2-5
TGTGCCAGCAGTTACTCCGTTAGCGGGAGCGGCCAAGAGACCCAGTACTTC
CASSYSVSGSGQETQYF
>TRBV10-3|many|TRBD1|TRBJ2-7
TGTGCCATCAGTGAGTCAACAGGGGTTCCCTACGAGCAGTACTTC
CAISESTGVPYEQYF
>TRBV28|many|NA|TRBJ1-5
TGTGCCAGCGGCCCAGGAAGTAGCCAGCCCCAGCATTTT
CASGPGSSQPQHF
>TRBV5-1|few|NA|TRBJ2-7
TGCGCCAGCATTGGTTCGACCTCCTACGAGCAGTACTTC
CASIGSTSYEQYF
>TRBV28|NA|TRBD1|TRBJ1-1
TGTGCCAGCAGTTTGTGGGGGGACAGTTTGAACACTGAAGCTTTCTTT
CASSLWGDSLNTEAFF
>TRBV2|many|NA|TRBJ1-6
TGTGCCAGCACTTACCATGGGGCCGAGTATAATTCACCCCTCCACTTT
CASTYHGAEYNSPLHF
>TRBV7-3|many|NA|TRBJ2-7
TGTGCCAGCAGCCCCATTACCCAGACCCTCAAGGGCTACGAGCAGTACTTC
CASSPITQTLKGYEQYF
>TRBV9|many|NA|TRBJ2-5
TGTGCCAGCAGCGTAGAGGTAGGACAAGAGACCCAGTACTTC
CASSVEVGQETQYF
>TRBV4-1|many|NA|TRBJ2-6
TGCGCCAGCAGCCATGCGGCCTCTGGGGCCAACGTCCTGACTTTC
CASSHAASGANVLTF
>TRBV7-9|once|NA|TRBJ2-5
TGTGCCAGCAGCTTAGAGCAGAGATACCAAGAGACCCAGTACTTC
CASSLEQRYQETQYF
>TRBV12-3/TRBV12-4|NA|TRBD1|TRBJ2-5
TGTGCCAGCAGTTCTTACAGGGGAAAGCAAGAGACCCAGTACTTC
CASSSYRGKQETQYF
>TRBV6-2/TRBV6-3|many|NA|TRBJ2-5
TGTGCCAGCAGTTACCTTGGTGGGGAGACCCAGTACTTC
CASSYLGGETQYF
>TRBV5-1|many|NA|TRBJ1-1
TGCGCCAGCTCCGCAGGCGGGATGGGAGCTTTCTTT
CASSAGGMGAFF
>TRBV12-3/TRBV12-4|many|NA|TRBJ1-1
TGTGCCACTTGGGGGCAGTTGAACACTGAAGCTTTCTTT
CATWGQLNTEAFF
>TRBV4-1|few|TRBD1|TRBJ1-2
TGCGCCAGCAGCCAAGTGGCGGACAGGGCTAACTATGGCTACACCTTC
CASSQVADRANYGYTF
>TRBV20-1|many|NA|TRBJ1-2
TGCAGTGCTAGCAAGGGGGTTGTAAACTATGGCTACACCTTC
CSASKGVVNYGYTF
>TRBV11-2|NA|TRBD1|TRBJ2-7
TGTGCCAGCGGACGGACAGGGTCGAACAACTACGAGCAGTACTTC
CASGRTGSNNYEQYF
>TRBV3-1|NA|NA|TRBJ1-2
TGTGCCAGCAGCCAAGTGGGTGGGGGGCGAGGCTACACCTTC
CASSQVGGGRGYTF
>TRBV5-6|NA|NA|TRBJ2-7
TGTGCCAGCAGCCCACCCGACGCTTCCTACGAGCAGTACTTC
CASSPPDASYEQYF